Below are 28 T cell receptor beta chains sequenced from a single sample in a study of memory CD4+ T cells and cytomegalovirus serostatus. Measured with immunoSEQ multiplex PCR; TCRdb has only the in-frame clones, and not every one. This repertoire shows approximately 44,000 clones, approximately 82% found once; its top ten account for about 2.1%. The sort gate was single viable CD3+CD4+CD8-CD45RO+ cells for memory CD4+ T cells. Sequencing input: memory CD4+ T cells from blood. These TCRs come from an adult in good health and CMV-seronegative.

The DNA of the CDR3 is TGCGCCAGCAGCTTGGAAGGGACGCAGTATTTT. It encodes CASSLEGTQYF. V is TRBV5-1 and J is TRBJ2-3, with unresolved D. Trimming removed 0 bases from V and 9 bases from J, with 5 bases in between. CDR1 is SGHRS, CDR2 YFSETQ, per germline. CDR3 length: 11 amino acids.

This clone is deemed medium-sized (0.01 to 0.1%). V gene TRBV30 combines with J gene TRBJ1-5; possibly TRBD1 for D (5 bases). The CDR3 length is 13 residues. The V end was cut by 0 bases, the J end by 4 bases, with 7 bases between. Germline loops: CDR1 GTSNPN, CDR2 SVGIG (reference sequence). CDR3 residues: CAWSVGGNQPQHF. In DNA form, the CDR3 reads TGTGCCTGGAGTGTGGGGGGGAATCAGCCCCAGCATTTT.

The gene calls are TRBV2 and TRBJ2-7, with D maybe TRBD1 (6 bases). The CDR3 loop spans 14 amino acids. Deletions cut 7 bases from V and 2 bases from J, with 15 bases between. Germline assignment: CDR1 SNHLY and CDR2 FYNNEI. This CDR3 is CASTRWTETYEQYF. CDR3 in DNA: TGTGCCAGCACTAGGTGGACAGAAACCTACGAGCAGTACTTC.

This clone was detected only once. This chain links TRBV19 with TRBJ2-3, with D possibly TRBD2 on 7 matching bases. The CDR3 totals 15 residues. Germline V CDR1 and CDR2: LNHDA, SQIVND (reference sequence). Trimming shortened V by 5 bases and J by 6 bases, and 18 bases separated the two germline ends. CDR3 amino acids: CASSARGGGQDTQYF. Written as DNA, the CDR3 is TGTGCCAGTAGTGCCCGAGGGGGGGGCCAGGATACGCAGTATTTT.

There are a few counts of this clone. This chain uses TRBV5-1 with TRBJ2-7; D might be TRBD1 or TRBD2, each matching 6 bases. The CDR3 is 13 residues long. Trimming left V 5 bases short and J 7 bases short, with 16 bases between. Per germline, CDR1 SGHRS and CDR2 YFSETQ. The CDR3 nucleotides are TGCGCCAGCAGGCGGGACATCAATGGGGAGCAGTACTTC. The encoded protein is CASRRDINGEQYF.

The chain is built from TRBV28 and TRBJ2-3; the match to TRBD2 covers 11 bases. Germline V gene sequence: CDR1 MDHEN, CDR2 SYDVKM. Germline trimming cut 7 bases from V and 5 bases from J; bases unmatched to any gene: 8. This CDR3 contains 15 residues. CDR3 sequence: CASTPSGGTKDTQYF. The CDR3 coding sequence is TGTGCCAGCACCCCTAGCGGGGGGACTAAAGATACGCAGTATTTT.

Written as DNA, the CDR3 is TGCGCCAGCAGCCGGGACAGGGGAAACTACGAGCAGTACTTC. Protein sequence: CASSRDRGNYEQYF. This chain connects TRBV5-1 to TRBJ2-7, with TRBD1 identical over 10 bases. Germline V CDR1 and CDR2: SGHRS, YFSETQ. The CDR3 totals 14 residues. Trimming took 4 bases from V and 3 from J; bases not matched to a gene: 4.

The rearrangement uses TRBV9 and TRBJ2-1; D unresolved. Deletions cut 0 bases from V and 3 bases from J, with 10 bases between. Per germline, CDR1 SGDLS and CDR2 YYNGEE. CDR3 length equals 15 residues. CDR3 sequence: CASSVEWSVYNEQFF. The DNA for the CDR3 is TGTGCCAGCAGCGTAGAATGGTCCGTCTACAATGAGCAGTTCTTC.

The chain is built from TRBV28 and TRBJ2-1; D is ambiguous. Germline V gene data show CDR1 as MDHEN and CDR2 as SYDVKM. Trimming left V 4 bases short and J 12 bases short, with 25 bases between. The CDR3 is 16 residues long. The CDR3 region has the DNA TGTGCCAGCAGTTCCCCGTCGCGTTCGAGCGTGTATGGGCAGTTCTTC. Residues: CASSSPSRSSVYGQFF.

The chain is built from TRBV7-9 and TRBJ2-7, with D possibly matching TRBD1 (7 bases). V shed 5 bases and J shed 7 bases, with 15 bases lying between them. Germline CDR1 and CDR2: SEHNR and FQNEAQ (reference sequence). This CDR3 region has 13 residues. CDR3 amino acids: CASSLKGAGEQYF. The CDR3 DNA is TGTGCCAGCAGCCTCAAGGGGGCGGGGGAGCAGTACTTC.

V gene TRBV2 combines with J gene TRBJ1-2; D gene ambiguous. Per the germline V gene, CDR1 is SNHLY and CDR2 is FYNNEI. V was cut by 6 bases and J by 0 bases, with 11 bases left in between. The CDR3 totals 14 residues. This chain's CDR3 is CASREQTANYGYTF. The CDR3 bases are TGTGCCAGCAGGGAACAAACAGCTAACTATGGCTACACCTTC.

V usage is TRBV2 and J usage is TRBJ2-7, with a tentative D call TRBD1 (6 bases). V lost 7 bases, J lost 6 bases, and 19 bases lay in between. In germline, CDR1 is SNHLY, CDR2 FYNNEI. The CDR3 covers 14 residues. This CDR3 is CASNTLAGVTEQYF. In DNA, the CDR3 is TGTGCCAGCAATACCCTGGCAGGGGTCACCGAGCAGTACTTC.

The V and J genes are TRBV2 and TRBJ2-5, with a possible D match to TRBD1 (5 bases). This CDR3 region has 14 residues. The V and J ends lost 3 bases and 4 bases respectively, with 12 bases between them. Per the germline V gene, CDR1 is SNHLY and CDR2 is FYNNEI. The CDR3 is CASSDRGRRETQYF. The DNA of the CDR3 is TGTGCCAGCAGTGATAGGGGAAGGAGAGAGACCCAGTACTTC.

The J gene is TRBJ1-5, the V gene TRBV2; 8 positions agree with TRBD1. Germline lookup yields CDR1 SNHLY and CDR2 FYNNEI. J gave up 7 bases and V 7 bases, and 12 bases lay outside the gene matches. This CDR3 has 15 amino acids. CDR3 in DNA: TGTGCCAGCACCGTGGAACAGGGGGATGAACAGCCCCAGCATTTT. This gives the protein CASTVEQGDEQPQHF.

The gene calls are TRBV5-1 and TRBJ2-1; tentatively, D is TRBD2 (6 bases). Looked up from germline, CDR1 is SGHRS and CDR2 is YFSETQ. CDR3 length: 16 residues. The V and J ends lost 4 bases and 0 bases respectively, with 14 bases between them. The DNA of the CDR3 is TGCGCCAGCAGCGTTACTCCGACTAGCTCCTACAATGAGCAGTTCTTC. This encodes CASSVTPTSSYNEQFF.

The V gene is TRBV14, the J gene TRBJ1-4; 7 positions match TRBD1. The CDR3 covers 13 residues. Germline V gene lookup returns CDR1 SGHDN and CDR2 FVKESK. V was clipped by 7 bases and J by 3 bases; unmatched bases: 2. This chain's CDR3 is CASKGGPNEKLFF. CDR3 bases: TGTGCCAGCAAAGGGGGCCCTAATGAAAAACTGTTTTTT.

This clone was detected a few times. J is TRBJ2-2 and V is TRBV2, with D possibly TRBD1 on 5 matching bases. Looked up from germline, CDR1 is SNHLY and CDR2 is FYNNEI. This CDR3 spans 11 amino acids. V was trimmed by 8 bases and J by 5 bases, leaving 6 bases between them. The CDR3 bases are TGTGCCAGCCAGGGAACCGGGGAGCTGTTTTTT. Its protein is CASQGTGELFF.

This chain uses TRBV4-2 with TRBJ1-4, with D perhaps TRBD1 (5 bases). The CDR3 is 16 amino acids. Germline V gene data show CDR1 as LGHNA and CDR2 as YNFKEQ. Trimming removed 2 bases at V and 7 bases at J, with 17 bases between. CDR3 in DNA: TGTGCCAGCAGCCAACCACAAGCGGGGCGAGGTGAAAAACTGTTTTTT. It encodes CASSQPQAGRGEKLFF.

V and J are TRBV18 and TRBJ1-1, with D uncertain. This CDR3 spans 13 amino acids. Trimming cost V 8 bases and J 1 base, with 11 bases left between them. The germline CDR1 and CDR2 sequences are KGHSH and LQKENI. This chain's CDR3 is CASTGEKNTEAFF. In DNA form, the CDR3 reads TGTGCCAGCACGGGAGAGAAGAACACTGAAGCTTTCTTT.

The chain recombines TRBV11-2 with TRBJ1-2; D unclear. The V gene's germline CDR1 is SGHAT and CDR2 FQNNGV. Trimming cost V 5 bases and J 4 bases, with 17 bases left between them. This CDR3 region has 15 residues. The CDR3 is CASSPEWGSGYGYTF. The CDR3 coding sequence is TGTGCCAGCAGCCCCGAATGGGGTTCGGGCTATGGCTACACCTTC.

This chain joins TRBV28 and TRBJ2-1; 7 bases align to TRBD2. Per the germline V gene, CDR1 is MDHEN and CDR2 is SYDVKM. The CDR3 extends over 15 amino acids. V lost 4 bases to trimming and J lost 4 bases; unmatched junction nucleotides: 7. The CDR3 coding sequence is TGTGCCAGCAGTTCCCTCACGGGGGGATACAATGAGCAGTTCTTC. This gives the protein CASSSLTGGYNEQFF.

The CDR3 bases are TGTGCCAGCAGTCGACTAAAGGAGAACACTGAAGCTTTCTTT. Its protein product is CASSRLKENTEAFF. V and J are TRBV5-4 and TRBJ1-1; D not certain. The CDR3 runs 14 residues. The V gene's germline CDR1 is SGHNT and CDR2 YYREEE (reference sequence). Trimming took 5 bases from V and 1 from J, leaving 12 bases between them.

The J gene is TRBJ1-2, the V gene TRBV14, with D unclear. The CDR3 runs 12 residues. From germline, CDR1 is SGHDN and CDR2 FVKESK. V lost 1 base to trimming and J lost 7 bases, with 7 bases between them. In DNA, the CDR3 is TGTGCCAGCAGCCAAGGGGTCGGTGGCTACACCTTC. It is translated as CASSQGVGGYTF.

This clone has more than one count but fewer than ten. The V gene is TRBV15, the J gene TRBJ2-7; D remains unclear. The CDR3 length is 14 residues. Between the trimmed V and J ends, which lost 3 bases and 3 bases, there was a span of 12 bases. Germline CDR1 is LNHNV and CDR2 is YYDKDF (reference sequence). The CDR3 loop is CATSSLWGVYEQYF. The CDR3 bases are TGTGCCACCAGCAGTCTCTGGGGTGTCTACGAGCAGTACTTC.

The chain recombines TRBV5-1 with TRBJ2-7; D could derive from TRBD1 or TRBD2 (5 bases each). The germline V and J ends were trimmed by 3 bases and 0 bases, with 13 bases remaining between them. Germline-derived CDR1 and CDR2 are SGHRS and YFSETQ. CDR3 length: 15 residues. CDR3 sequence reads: CASSSGTESSYEQYF. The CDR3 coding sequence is TGCGCCAGCAGCTCCGGGACGGAAAGCTCCTACGAGCAGTACTTC.

The chain's CDR3 is CAWSTERPNYGYTF. The CDR3 nucleotides are TGTGCCTGGAGTACGGAGAGGCCGAACTATGGCTACACCTTC. This chain connects TRBV30 to TRBJ1-2; unclear D gene. Trimming removed 2 bases at V and 2 bases at J, with 12 bases between. This CDR3 has 14 residues. Germline V gives CDR1 GTSNPN, CDR2 SVGIG (reference sequence).

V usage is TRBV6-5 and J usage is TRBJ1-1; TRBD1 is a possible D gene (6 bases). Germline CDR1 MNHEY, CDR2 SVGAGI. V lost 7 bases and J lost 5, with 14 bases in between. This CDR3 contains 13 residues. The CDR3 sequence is CASTRGLVTEAFF. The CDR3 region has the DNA TGTGCCAGCACCAGGGGCCTCGTTACTGAAGCTTTCTTT.

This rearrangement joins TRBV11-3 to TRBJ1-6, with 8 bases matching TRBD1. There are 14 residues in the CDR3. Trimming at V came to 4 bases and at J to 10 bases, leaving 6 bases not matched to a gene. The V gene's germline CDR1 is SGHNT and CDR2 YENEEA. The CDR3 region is CASSSGTGGSPLHF. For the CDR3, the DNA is TGTGCCAGCAGCTCTGGGACAGGCGGCTCACCCCTCCACTTT.